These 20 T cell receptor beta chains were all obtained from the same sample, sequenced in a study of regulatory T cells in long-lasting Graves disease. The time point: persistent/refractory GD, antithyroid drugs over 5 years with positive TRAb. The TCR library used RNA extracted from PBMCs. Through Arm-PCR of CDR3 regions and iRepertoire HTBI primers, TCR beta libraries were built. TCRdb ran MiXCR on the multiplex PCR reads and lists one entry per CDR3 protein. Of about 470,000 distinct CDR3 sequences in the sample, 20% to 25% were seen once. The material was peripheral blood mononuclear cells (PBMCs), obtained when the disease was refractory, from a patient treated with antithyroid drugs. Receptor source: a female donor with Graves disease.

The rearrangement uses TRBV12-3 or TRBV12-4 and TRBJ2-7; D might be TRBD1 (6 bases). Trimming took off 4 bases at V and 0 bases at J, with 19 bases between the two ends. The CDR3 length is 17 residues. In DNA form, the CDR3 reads TGTGCCAGCAGTTCTGGCCCCGGGACACAAGACTCCTACGAGCAGTACTTC. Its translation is CASSSGPGTQDSYEQYF.

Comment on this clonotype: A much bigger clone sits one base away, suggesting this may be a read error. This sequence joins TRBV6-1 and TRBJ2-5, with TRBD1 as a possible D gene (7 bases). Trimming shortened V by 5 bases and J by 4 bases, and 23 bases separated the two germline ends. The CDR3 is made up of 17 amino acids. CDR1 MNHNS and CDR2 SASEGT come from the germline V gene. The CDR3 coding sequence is TGTGCCAGCAGTCACCGCCCTCCCGGCCAGGGGGGAGAGACCCAGTACTTC. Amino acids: CASSHRPPGQGGETQYF.

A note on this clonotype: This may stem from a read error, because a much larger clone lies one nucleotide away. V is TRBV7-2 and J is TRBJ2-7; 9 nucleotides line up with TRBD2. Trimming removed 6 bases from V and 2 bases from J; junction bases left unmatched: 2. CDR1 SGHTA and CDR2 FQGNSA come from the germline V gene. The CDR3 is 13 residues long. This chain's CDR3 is CASRASGAYEQYF. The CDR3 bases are TGTGCCAGCAGGGCTAGCGGGGCCTACGAGCAGTACTTC.

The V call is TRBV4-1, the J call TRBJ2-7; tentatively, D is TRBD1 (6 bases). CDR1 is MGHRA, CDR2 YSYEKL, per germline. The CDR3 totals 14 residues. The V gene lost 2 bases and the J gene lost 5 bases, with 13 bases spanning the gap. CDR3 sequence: CASSQTQGFHEQYF. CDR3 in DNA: TGCGCCAGCAGCCAAACACAGGGTTTCCACGAGCAGTACTTC.

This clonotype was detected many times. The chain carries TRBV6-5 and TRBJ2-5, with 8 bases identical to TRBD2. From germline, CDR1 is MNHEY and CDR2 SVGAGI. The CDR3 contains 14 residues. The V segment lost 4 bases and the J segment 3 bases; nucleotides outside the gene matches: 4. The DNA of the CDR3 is TGTGCCAGCAGTTTTAGCGGGACAAAAGAGACCCAGTACTTC. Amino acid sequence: CASSFSGTKETQYF.

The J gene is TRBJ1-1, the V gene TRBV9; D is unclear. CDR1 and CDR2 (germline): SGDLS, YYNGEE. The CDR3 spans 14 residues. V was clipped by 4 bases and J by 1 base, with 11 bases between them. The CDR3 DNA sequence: TGTGCCAGCAGCCCCCTAGGTGCGAACACTGAAGCTTTCTTT. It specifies CASSPLGANTEAFF.

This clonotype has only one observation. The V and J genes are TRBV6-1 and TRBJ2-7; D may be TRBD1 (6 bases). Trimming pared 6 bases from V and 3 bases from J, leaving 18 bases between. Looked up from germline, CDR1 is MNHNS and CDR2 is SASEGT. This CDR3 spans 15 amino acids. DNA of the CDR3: TGTGCCAGCAGGGGGCAACCCGACAGGTTCTACGAGCAGTACTTC. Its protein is CASRGQPDRFYEQYF.

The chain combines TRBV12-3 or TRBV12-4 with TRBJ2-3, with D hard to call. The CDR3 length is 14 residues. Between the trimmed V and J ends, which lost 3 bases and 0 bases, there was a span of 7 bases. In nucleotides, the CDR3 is TGTGCCAGCAGTTTTTATCGGAGCACAGATACGCAGTATTTT. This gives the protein CASSFYRSTDTQYF.

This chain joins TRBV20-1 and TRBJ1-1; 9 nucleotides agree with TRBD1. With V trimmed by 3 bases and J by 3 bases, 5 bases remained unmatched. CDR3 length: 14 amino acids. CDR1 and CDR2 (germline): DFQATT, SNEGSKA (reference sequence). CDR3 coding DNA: TGCAGTGCTAGGGGGACAGGGACGGACACTGAAGCTTTCTTT. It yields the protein CSARGTGTDTEAFF.

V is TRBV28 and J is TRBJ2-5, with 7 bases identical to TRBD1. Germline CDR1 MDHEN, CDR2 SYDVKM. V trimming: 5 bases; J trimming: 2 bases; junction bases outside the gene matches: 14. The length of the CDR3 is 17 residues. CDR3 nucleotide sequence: TGTGCCAGCAGTCTACCCGGGGTAGGGGGCTTACAAGAGACCCAGTACTTC. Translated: CASSLPGVGGLQETQYF. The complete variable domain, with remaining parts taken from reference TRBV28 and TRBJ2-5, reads DVKVTQSSRYLVKRTGEKVFLECVQDMDHENMFWYRQDPGLGLRLIYFSYDVKMKEKGDIPEGYSVSREKKERFSLILESASTNQTSMYLCASSLPGVGGLQETQYFGPGTRLLVL.

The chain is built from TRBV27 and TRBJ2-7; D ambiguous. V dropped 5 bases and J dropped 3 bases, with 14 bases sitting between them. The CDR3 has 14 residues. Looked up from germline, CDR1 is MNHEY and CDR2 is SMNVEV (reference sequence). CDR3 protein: CASSPNPTGYEQYF. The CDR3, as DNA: TGTGCCAGCAGTCCGAACCCGACTGGCTACGAGCAGTACTTC.

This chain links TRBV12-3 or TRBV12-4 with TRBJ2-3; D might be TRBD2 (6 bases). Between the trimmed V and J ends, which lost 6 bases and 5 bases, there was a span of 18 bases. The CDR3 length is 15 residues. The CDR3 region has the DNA TGTGCCAGCAGCGTTAGCGGAGTTGACTTAGATACGCAGTATTTT. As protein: CASSVSGVDLDTQYF.

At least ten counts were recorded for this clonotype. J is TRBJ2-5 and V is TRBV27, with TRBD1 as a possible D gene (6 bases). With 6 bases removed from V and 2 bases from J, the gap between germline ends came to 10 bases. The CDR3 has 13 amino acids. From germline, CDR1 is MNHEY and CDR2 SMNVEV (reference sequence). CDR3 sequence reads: CASRRQAQETQYF. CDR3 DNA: TGTGCCAGCAGAAGACAGGCGCAAGAGACCCAGTACTTC.

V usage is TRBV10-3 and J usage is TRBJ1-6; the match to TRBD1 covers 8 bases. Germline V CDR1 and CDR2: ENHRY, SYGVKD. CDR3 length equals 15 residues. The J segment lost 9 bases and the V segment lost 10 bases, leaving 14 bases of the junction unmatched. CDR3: CATFSGQAWGSPLHF. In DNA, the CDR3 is TGTGCCACCTTCTCGGGACAGGCTTGGGGTTCACCCCTCCACTTT.

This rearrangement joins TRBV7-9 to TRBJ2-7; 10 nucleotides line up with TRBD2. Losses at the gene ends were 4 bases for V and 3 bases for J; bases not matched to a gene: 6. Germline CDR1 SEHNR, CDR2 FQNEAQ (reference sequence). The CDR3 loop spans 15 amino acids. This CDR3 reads CASSSSGRGNYEQYF. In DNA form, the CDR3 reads TGTGCCAGCAGCTCGAGCGGGAGGGGAAACTACGAGCAGTACTTC.

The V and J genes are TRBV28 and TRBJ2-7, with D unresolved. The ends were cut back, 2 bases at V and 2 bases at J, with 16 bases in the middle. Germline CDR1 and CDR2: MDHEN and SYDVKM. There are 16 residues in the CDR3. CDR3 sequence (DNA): TGTGCCAGCAGTTTAGACCTGAGGCAGGATACCTACGAGCAGTACTTC. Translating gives CASSLDLRQDTYEQYF. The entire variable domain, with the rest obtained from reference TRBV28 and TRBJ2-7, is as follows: DVKVTQSSRYLVKRTGEKVFLECVQDMDHENMFWYRQDPGLGLRLIYFSYDVKMKEKGDIPEGYSVSREKKERFSLILESASTNQTSMYLCASSLDLRQDTYEQYFGPGTRLTVT.

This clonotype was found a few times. CDR3: CASSLEISGAFF. The CDR3, as DNA: TGTGCCAGCAGCTTAGAAATAAGTGGGGCTTTCTTT. V is TRBV7-9 and J is TRBJ1-1; D not certain. The CDR3 sequence is 12 residues long. V gave up 1 base and J gave up 11 bases, with 11 bases separating them. Per the germline V gene, CDR1 is SEHNR and CDR2 is FQNEAQ (reference sequence). Using reference TRBV7-9 and TRBJ1-1 for the parts outside the CDR3, the full variable domain is DTGVSQNPRHKITKRGQNVTFRCDPISEHNRLYWYRQTLGQGPEFLTYFQNEAQLEKSRLLSDRFSAERPKGSFSTLEIQRTEQGDSAMYLCASSLEISGAFFGQGTRLTVV.

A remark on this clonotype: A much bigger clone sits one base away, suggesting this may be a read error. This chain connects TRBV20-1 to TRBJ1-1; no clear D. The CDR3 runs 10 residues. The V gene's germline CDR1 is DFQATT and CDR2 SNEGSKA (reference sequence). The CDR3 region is CNASNTEAFF. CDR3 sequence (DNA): TGCAATGCGAGTAACACTGAAGCTTTCTTT.

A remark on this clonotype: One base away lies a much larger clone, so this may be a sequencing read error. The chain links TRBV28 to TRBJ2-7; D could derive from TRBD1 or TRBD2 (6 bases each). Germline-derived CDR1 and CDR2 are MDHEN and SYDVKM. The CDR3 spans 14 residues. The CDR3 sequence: CVSSGGGFGYEQYF. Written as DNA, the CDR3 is TGTGTCAGCAGTGGAGGGGGTTTCGGCTACGAGCAGTACTTC.

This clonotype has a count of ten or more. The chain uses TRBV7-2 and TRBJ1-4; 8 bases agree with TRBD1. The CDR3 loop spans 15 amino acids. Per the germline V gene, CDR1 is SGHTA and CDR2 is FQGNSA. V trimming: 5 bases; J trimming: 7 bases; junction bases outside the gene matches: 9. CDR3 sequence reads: CASSRADRVVEKLFF. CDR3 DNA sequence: TGTGCCAGCAGCAGAGCGGACAGGGTTGTTGAAAAACTGTTTTTT.